Below, one T cell receptor beta chain is given with its context. The data originate from a study of blood T cell repertoires in COVID-19. The assay was immunoSEQ multiplex PCR, and TCRdb's table has in-frame clones only and misses some. The sample includes around 160,000 clones, roughly 79% seen only once; the top ten take roughly 8%. Specimen: peripheral blood. This TCR came from a human donor with acute or convalescent COVID-19. The donor label of this sample is uncertain.

Here the CDR3 reads CASSLGGVFSGNTIYF. Here the CDR3 DNA reads TGTGCCAGCAGCCTCGGAGGGGTTTTCTCTGGAAACACCATATATTTT. The chain recombines TRBV7-8 with TRBJ1-3; D possibly corresponds to TRBD1 (5 bases). This CDR3 region has 16 residues. Germline values: CDR1 SGHVS, CDR2 FQNEAQ. V was clipped by 5 bases and J by 0 bases, with 14 bases between them. Combining the CDR3 with reference TRBV7-8 and TRBJ1-3 gives the whole variable domain GAGVSQSPRYKVAKRGQDVALRCDPISGHVSLFWYQQALGQGPEFLTYFQNEAQLDKSGLPSDRFFAERPEGSVSTLKIQRTQQEDSAVYLCASSLGGVFSGNTIYFGEGSWLTVV.